Presented here are 29 T cell receptor beta chains from one specimen sequenced in a study of molecular identifiers for immune sequencing clone quantification. TCRdb passed the PCR reads through MiXCR, listing each CDR3 protein once. The sample carries over 600,000 distinct CDR3 sequences, 15% to 20% recorded once. The specimen sequenced was naive CD8+ T cells from blood, with Jurkat cell RNA spiked in. Subset given: FACS-sorted CD8+CD4-CCR7+CD45RA+ naive T cells. These receptors were obtained from a human donor in good health. Some libraries in this study had Jurkat cell RNA spiked in.

The chain has TRBV4-1 and TRBJ1-2, with D unclear. Germline-derived CDR1 and CDR2 are MGHRA and YSYEKL. The CDR3 contains 12 residues. V lost 3 bases and J lost 2, with 4 bases in between. The CDR3: CASSHTNYGYTF. In nucleotides, the CDR3 is TGCGCCAGCAGCCATACAAACTATGGCTACACCTTC.

This clonotype was counted many times. The rearrangement uses TRBV29-1 and TRBJ2-7; no reliable D call. The CDR3 loop spans 13 amino acids. The V end lost 7 bases, the J end lost 0 bases, and 13 bases lay between the germline ends. CDR1 SQVTM and CDR2 ANQGSEA come from the germline V gene. This chain's CDR3 is CSGWAENSYEQYF. CDR3 bases: TGCAGCGGGTGGGCGGAGAACTCCTACGAGCAGTACTTC.

This clonotype was seen many times. This CDR3 is CARPLGDNYEQYF. CDR3 bases: TGTGCCAGACCCCTGGGGGATAACTACGAGCAGTACTTC. The chain has TRBV6-5 and TRBJ2-7, with D perhaps assigned TRBD1 or TRBD2 (5 bases each). The V gene lost 9 bases and the J gene lost 3 bases, with 15 bases spanning the gap. The germline V gene has CDR1 MNHEY and CDR2 SVGAGI. This CDR3 region has 13 residues.

This clonotype was recorded many times. The V call is TRBV4-1, the J call TRBJ2-3; 10 bases agree with TRBD2. The CDR3 spans 17 residues. V was pared by 4 bases and J by 4 bases, with 11 bases of the junction left unmatched. The germline V gene has CDR1 MGHRA and CDR2 YSYEKL. The CDR3 sequence is CASSPRLAGGYADTQYF. The CDR3 DNA is TGCGCCAGCAGCCCTCGGTTAGCGGGGGGATATGCAGATACGCAGTATTTT.

Many counts were recorded for this clonotype. The chain couples TRBV7-2 to TRBJ2-1; the D gene is possibly TRBD2 (5 bases). V dropped 1 base and J dropped 5 bases, with 15 bases sitting between them. This CDR3 region has 16 residues. Germline lookup yields CDR1 SGHTA and CDR2 FQGNSA. DNA of the CDR3: TGTGCCAGCAGCTTAGGTCTATCGGCACTAGACAATGAGCAGTTCTTC. As protein: CASSLGLSALDNEQFF.

This clonotype was detected ten times or more. The rearrangement links TRBV20-1 to TRBJ2-7; D is unclear. This CDR3 comprises 11 residues. Trimming left V 1 base short and J 6 bases short, with 7 bases between. From germline, CDR1 is DFQATT and CDR2 SNEGSKA (reference sequence). CDR3 sequence (DNA): TGCAGTGCTAGAGGCGGCGGCGAGCAGTACTTC. This codes for CSARGGGEQYF.

This clonotype was recorded many times. The chain combines TRBV12-3 or TRBV12-4 with TRBJ2-3; D may be TRBD1 (6 bases). Trimming cost V 7 bases and J 4 bases, with 15 bases left between them. CDR3 length: 14 amino acids. Here the CDR3 DNA reads TGTGCCAGCAAAGCGTCAGGGGCCTCAGATACGCAGTATTTT. Translation: CASKASGASDTQYF.

This clonotype appeared many times. It is unclear where the CDR3 begins or ends on the DNA, so no DNA is shown, and the CDR3 is as TCRdb lists it. The chain has TRBV7-5 and TRBJ1-2; the table assigns TRBD1, which was not confirmed against the DNA. TRBV7-5 is a listed pseudogene. The CDR3 numbers 18 amino acids, ends counted. The CDR3 spells CISVPEPNRDIENYGYTF.

To note about this clonotype: The conserved phenylalanine or tryptophan is not found at the CDR3 terminus, so this likely reflects a read error. J is TRBJ2-7 and V is TRBV5-1, with D tentatively TRBD1 or TRBD2 (5 bases each). This CDR3 has 14 amino acids. The V gene's germline CDR1 is SGHRS and CDR2 YFSETQ. CDR3 in amino acids: CASGLGVLNYEQYY. The CDR3 coding sequence is TGCGCCAGCGGCTTGGGGGTCCTAAACTACGAGCAGTACTAC.

This chain uses TRBV29-1 with TRBJ2-3; the D call may be TRBD1 or TRBD2 (6 bases each). V was cut by 1 base and J by 14 bases, with 25 bases left in between. From germline, CDR1 is SQVTM and CDR2 ANQGSEA. CDR3 length: 15 residues. The CDR3 coding sequence is TGCAGCGTTGAAGTAGGAGGGGGGCTCACAGATACGTGGTATTTT. It codes for CSVEVGGGLTDTWYF.

This clonotype occurred a few times. Possible read error: a much larger clone is one base away. The rearrangement links TRBV10-3 to TRBJ1-1, with TRBD1 matching over 7 bases. Germline CDR1 reads ENHRY; CDR2 reads SYGVKD. This CDR3 is 14 amino acids long. Here the CDR3 DNA reads TGTGCCACCAGTGAGACGACAGGGAAAACTGAAGCTTTCTTT. Amino acid sequence: CATSETTGKTEAFF.

The V and J genes are TRBV5-8 and TRBJ2-3; D tentatively fits TRBD1 or TRBD2 (5 bases each). The germline gives CDR1 SGHTS, CDR2 YDEGEE. CDR3 length equals 15 residues. V lost 0 bases and J lost 2, with 10 bases in between. CDR3: CASSLGFGTTDTQYF. The CDR3 DNA is TGTGCCAGCAGCTTGGGATTTGGGACCACAGATACGCAGTATTTT.

This clonotype has ten or more counts. The V and J genes are TRBV6-1 and TRBJ2-1; the D is unclear. Trimming pared 2 bases from V and 6 bases from J, leaving 23 bases between. This CDR3 spans 18 amino acids. Germline V lookup: CDR1 MNHNS, CDR2 SASEGT. As DNA, the CDR3 is TGTGCCAGCAGTGAAAGGGTCGACCCGCGGTCCCCTTTCAATGAGCAGTTCTTC. It yields the protein CASSERVDPRSPFNEQFF.

This clonotype was counted a few times. The chain recombines TRBV29-1 with TRBJ1-2; TRBD1 aligns across 10 bases. CDR1 and CDR2 from the germline V gene are SQVTM and ANQGSEA. This CDR3 is built from 14 residues. V was clipped by 3 bases and J by 8 bases; unmatched bases: 9. The CDR3 nucleotides are TGCAGCGTTGAGCCCTCGACAGGGGGCGTAGGCTACACCTTC. Translation: CSVEPSTGGVGYTF.

The chain joins TRBV6-2 or TRBV6-3 to TRBJ1-1, with 9 bases that match TRBD1. From germline, CDR1 is MNHEY and CDR2 SVGEGT. With 6 bases clipped from V and 2 bases from J, the junction kept 10 bases outside the gene matches. This CDR3 region has 16 residues. CDR3 in amino acids: CASRRPTGGENTEAFF. CDR3 nucleotides: TGTGCCAGCAGACGACCTACAGGGGGCGAAAACACTGAAGCTTTCTTT.

The chain carries TRBV4-1 and TRBJ2-1; D remains ambiguous. V gave up 3 bases and J gave up 7 bases, with 10 bases separating them. The CDR3 consists of 13 residues. Germline V CDR1 and CDR2: MGHRA, YSYEKL. The CDR3 region has the DNA TGCGCCAGCAGCCACCCGGGTCAAAATGAGCAGTTCTTC. Its protein is CASSHPGQNEQFF.

This clonotype was seen more than once but under ten times. This chain links TRBV7-2 with TRBJ2-7; D remains ambiguous. V shed 6 bases and J shed 2 bases, with 14 bases lying between them. The CDR3 is 14 residues long. Germline CDR1 is SGHTA and CDR2 is FQGNSA. The DNA of the CDR3 is TGTGCCAGCAGTCTTAGTGGGTATACCTACGAGCAGTACTTC. Amino acids: CASSLSGYTYEQYF.

This clonotype appeared many times. The rearrangement links TRBV14 to TRBJ2-3; 7 nucleotides match TRBD1. V lost 4 bases to trimming and J lost 6 bases; unmatched junction nucleotides: 7. The germline CDR1 and CDR2 sequences are SGHDN and FVKESK. This CDR3 has 14 residues. In DNA form, the CDR3 reads TGTGCCAGCAGCCCCTGGACAGGTTGGGATACGCAGTATTTT. Its translation: CASSPWTGWDTQYF.

This clonotype was counted at least ten times. V and J are TRBV20-1 and TRBJ2-3; no definite D call. Germline CDR1 reads DFQATT; CDR2 reads SNEGSKA (reference sequence). Between the trimmed V and J ends, which lost 3 bases and 5 bases, there was a span of 12 bases. This CDR3 has 13 amino acids. Written as DNA, the CDR3 is TGCAGTGCTAGGTGCAGACCGAAAGATACGCAGTATTTT. This gives the protein CSARCRPKDTQYF.

The sample holds a few counts of this clonotype. The gene calls are TRBV5-6 and TRBJ2-5, with D uncertain. Per germline, CDR1 SGHDT and CDR2 YYEEEE. The V gene lost 0 bases and the J gene lost 3 bases, with 12 bases spanning the gap. The CDR3 is 15 residues long. DNA of the CDR3: TGTGCCAGCAGCTTGGCCCGTAGGTATAAAGAGACCCAGTACTTC. It is translated as CASSLARRYKETQYF.

The J gene is TRBJ2-7, the V gene TRBV5-4; 13 bases line up with TRBD2. V shed 4 bases, J shed 5 bases, and the junction held 3 bases outside the gene matches. CDR1 is SGHNT, CDR2 YYREEE, per germline (reference sequence). CDR3 length: 14 residues. The CDR3 sequence: CASSRTSGGHEQYF. Written as DNA, the CDR3 is TGTGCCAGCAGCCGGACTAGCGGGGGCCACGAGCAGTACTTC.

This clonotype occurred many times. V gene TRBV4-2 combines with J gene TRBJ1-2; maybe TRBD1 (6 bases). CDR3 size: 15 residues. V lost 1 base, J lost 4 bases, and 13 bases lay in between. In germline, CDR1 is LGHNA, CDR2 YNFKEQ. The CDR3 spells CASSQGTRTVYGYTF. Written as DNA, the CDR3 is TGTGCCAGCAGCCAAGGTACTCGGACAGTCTATGGCTACACCTTC.

This clonotype was detected many times. This chain links TRBV14 with TRBJ1-5, with D perhaps matching TRBD1 (5 bases). Germline CDR1 SGHDN, CDR2 FVKESK. The CDR3 has 20 amino acids. V dropped 3 bases and J dropped 0 bases, with 24 bases sitting between them. This CDR3 is CASSQRSSETAEYSNQPQHF. CDR3 DNA sequence: TGTGCCAGCAGCCAGAGAAGCTCGGAGACAGCAGAATATAGCAATCAGCCCCAGCATTTT.

In regard to this clonotype: Since a much larger clone is just one base distant, this may be a read error. The rearrangement links TRBV13 to TRBJ2-7; D unclear. Trimming cost V 6 bases and J 5 bases, with 20 bases left between them. The CDR3 spans 15 residues. Germline-derived CDR1 and CDR2 are PRHDT and FYEKMQ (reference sequence). The DNA for the CDR3 is TGTGCCAGCAGTTCAGAGTCGGGCGAATGGGACGAGCAGTACTTC. Amino acids: CASSSESGEWDEQYF.

This clonotype has at least ten counts. The rearrangement uses TRBV29-1 and TRBJ2-7; 9 nucleotides agree with TRBD1. The CDR3 sequence is 15 residues long. The ends lost 3 bases at V and 5 bases at J; junction bases unmatched: 11. Looked up from germline, CDR1 is SQVTM and CDR2 is ANQGSEA. CDR3 DNA sequence: TGCAGCGTTGAGGGGGGGACAGGGAAGCGCAACGAGCAGTACTTC. Residues: CSVEGGTGKRNEQYF.

This clonotype was recorded at least ten times. This rearrangement joins TRBV28 to TRBJ2-7, with TRBD2 matching 11 bases. The junction had 7 bases not matched to a gene; V was cut back by 5 bases and J by 4 bases. The CDR3 loop spans 15 amino acids. The germline CDR1 and CDR2 sequences are MDHEN and SYDVKM. The CDR3 protein is CASSDPGLAEYEQYF. CDR3 in DNA: TGTGCCAGCAGTGACCCGGGACTAGCGGAGTACGAGCAGTACTTC.

This clonotype was counted many times. The V call is TRBV4-1, the J call TRBJ1-5; D remains unclear. The CDR3 loop spans 16 amino acids. V lost 0 bases to trimming and J lost 0 bases, with 9 bases between them. In germline, CDR1 is MGHRA, CDR2 YSYEKL. This CDR3 is CASSQESVDSNQPQHF. CDR3 DNA: TGCGCCAGCAGCCAAGAAAGTGTAGATAGCAATCAGCCCCAGCATTTT.

Comment on this clonotype: A read error is possible here, since a much larger clone lies one base away. This rearrangement joins TRBV2 to TRBJ2-2; 8 bases agree with TRBD2. CDR1 and CDR2 from the germline V gene are SNHLY and FYNNEI. The CDR3 covers 18 residues. V lost 4 bases, J lost 0 bases, and 10 bases stayed unmatched. CDR3 in DNA: TGTGCCAGCAGTGTACCGGGACTAGTGGTTGCGAACACCGGGGAGCTGTTTTTT. Its translation: CASSVPGLVVANTGELFF.

The chain carries TRBV30 and TRBJ2-7; perhaps TRBD1 as D (5 bases). Germline-derived CDR1 and CDR2 are GTSNPN and SVGIG (reference sequence). The CDR3 length is 12 residues. Trimming cost V 4 bases and J 0 bases, with 7 bases left between them. The CDR3 loop is CAWNQGSYEQYF. In nucleotides, the CDR3 is TGTGCCTGGAATCAGGGCTCCTACGAGCAGTACTTC.